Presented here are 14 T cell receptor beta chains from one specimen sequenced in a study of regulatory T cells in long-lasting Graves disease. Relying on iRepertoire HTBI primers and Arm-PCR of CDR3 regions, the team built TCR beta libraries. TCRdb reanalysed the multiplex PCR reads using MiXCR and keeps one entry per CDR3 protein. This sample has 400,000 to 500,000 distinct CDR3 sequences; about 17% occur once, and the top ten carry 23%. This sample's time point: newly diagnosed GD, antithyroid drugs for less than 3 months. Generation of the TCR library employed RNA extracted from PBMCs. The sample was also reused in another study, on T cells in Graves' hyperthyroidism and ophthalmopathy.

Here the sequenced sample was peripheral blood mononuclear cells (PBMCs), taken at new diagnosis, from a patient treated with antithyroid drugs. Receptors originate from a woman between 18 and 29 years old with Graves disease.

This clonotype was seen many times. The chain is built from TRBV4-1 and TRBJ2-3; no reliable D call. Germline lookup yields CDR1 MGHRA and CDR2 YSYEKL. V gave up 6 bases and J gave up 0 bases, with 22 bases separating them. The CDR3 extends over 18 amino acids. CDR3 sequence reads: CASRARSDIPSSTDTQYF. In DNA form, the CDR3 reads TGCGCCAGCAGGGCAAGATCCGACATACCCTCTAGCACAGATACGCAGTATTTT.

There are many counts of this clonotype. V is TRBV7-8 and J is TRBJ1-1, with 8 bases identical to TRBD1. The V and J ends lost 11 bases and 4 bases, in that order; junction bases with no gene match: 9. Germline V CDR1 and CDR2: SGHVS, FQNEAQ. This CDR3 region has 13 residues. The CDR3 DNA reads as TGTGCCTCCGCCAGGGGGCGCGTCACTGAAGCTTTCTTT. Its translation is CASARGRVTEAFF. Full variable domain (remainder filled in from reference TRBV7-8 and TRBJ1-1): GAGVSQSPRYKVAKRGQDVALRCDPISGHVSLFWYQQALGQGPEFLTYFQNEAQLDKSGLPSDRFFAERPEGSVSTLKIQRTQQEDSAVYLCASARGRVTEAFFGQGTRLTVV.

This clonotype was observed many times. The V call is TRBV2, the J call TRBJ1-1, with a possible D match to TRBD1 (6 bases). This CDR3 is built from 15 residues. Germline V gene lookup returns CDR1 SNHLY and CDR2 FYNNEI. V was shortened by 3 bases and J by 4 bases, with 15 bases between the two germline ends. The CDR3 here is CASSDLGGYGTEAFF. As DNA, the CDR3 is TGTGCCAGCAGTGATTTGGGGGGCTACGGCACTGAAGCTTTCTTT.

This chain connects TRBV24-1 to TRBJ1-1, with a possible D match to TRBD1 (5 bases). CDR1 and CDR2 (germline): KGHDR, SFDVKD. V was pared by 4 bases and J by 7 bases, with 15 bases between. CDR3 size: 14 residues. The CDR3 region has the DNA TGTGCCACCAGTGAGGCAGGGCCCTCCAGTGAAGCTTTCTTT. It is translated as CATSEAGPSSEAFF.

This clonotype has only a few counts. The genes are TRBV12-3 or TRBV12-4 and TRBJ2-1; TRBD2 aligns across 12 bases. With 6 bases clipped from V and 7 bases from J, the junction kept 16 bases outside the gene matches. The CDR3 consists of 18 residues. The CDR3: CASSIGGPTSGSINEQFF. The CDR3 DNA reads TGTGCCAGCAGCATAGGCGGGCCGACTAGCGGGAGTATTAATGAGCAGTTCTTC.

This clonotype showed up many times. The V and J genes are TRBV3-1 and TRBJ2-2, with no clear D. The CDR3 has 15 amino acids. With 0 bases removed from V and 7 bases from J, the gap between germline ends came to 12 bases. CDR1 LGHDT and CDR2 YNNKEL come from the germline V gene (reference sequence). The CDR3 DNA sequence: TGTGCCAGCAGCCAAGATCTAAGTATGGGCGGGGAGCTGTTTTTT. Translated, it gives CASSQDLSMGGELFF. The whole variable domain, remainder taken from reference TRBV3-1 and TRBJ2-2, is DTAVSQTPKYLVTQMGNDKSIKCEQNLGHDTMYWYKQDSKKFLKIMFSYNNKELIINETVPNRFSPKSPDKAHLNLHINSLELGDSAVYFCASSQDLSMGGELFFGEGSRLTVL.

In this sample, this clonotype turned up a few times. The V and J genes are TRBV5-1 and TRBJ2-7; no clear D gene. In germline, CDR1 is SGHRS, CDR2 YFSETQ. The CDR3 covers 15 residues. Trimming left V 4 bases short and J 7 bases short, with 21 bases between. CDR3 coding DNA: TGCGCCAGCAGCCCCCCTCTCGGATCGTCTCGGGAGCAGTACTTC. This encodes CASSPPLGSSREQYF.

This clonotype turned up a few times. DNA of the CDR3: TGTGCCAGCAGTCATCGGGAGCGGGAAGATACGCAGTATTTT. It encodes CASSHREREDTQYF. The V call is TRBV12-3 or TRBV12-4, the J call TRBJ2-3; 7 nucleotides align to TRBD2. The CDR3 contains 14 residues. V dropped 5 bases and J dropped 5; count of bases not matched to a gene: 7.

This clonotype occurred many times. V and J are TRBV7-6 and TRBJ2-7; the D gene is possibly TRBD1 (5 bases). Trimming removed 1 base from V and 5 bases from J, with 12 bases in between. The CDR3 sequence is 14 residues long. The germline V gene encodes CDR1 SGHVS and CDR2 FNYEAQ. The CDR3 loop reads CASSLVQGSHEQYF. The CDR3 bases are TGTGCCAGCAGCTTAGTCCAGGGTAGCCACGAGCAGTACTTC.

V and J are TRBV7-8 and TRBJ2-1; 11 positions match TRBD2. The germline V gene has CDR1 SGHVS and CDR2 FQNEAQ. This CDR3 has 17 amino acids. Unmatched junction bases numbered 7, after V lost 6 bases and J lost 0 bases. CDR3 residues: CASRTSGNPSSYNEQFF. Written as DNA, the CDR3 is TGTGCCAGCAGGACTAGCGGGAACCCGAGCTCCTACAATGAGCAGTTCTTC. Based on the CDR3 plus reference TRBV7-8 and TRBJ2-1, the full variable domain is GAGVSQSPRYKVAKRGQDVALRCDPISGHVSLFWYQQALGQGPEFLTYFQNEAQLDKSGLPSDRFFAERPEGSVSTLKIQRTQQEDSAVYLCASRTSGNPSSYNEQFFGPGTRLTVL.

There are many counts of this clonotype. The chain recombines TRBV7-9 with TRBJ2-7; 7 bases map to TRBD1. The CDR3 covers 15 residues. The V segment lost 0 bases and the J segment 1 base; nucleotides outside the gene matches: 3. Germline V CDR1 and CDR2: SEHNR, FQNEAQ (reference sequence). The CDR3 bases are TGTGCCAGCAGCTTAGCGAAACAGGGGTCCTACGAGCAGTACTTC. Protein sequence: CASSLAKQGSYEQYF.

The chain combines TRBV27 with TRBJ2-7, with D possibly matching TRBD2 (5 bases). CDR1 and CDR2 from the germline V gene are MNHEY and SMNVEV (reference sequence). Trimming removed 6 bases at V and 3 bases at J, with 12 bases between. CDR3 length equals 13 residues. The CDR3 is CASRETGYYEQYF. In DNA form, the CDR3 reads TGTGCCAGCAGGGAGACGGGGTACTACGAGCAGTACTTC.

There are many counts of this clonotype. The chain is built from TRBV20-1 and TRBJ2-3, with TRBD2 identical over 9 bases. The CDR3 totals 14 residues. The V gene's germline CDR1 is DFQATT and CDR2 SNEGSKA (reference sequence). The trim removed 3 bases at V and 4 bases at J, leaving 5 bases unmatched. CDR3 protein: CSASLAGVPDTQYF. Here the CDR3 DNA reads TGCAGTGCTAGTTTAGCGGGAGTGCCAGATACGCAGTATTTT.

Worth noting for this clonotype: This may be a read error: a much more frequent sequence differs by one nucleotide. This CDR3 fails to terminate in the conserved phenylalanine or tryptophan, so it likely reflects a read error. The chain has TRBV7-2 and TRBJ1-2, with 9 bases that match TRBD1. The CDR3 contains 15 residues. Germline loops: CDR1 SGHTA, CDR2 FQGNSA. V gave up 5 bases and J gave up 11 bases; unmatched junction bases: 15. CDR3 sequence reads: CASSARTGAGTRYTL. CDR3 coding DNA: TGTGCCAGCAGCGCCCGGACAGGGGCCGGCACTAGATACACCTTG.